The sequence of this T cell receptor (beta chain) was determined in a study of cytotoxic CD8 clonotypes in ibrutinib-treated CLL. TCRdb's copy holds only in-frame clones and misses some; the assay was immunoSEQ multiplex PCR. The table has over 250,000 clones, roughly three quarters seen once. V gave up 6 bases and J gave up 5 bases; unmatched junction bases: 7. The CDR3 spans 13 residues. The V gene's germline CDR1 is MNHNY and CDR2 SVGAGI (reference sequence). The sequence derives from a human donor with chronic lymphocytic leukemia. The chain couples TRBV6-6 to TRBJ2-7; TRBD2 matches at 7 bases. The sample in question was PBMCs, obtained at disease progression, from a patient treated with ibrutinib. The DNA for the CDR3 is TGTGCCAGCAGAACCCGCCGGGGGGACGAGCAGTACTTC. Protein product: CASRTRRGDEQYF.